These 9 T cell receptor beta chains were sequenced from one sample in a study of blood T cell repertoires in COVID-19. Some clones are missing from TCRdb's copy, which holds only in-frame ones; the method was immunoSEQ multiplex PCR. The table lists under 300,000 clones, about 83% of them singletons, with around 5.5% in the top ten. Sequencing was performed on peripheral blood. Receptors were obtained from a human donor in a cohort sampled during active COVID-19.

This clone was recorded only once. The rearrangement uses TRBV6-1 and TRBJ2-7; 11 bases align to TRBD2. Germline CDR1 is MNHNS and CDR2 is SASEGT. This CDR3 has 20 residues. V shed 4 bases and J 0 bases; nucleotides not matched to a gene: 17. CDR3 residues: CASSGNPLAGAAFISYEQYF. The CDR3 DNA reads TGTGCCAGCAGTGGGAATCCACTAGCGGGAGCAGCCTTCATCTCCTACGAGCAGTACTTC.

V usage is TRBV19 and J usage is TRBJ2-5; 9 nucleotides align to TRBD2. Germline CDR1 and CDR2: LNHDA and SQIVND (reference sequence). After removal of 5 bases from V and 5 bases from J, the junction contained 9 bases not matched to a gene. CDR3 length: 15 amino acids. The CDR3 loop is CASSPLGLAPETQYF. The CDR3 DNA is TGTGCCAGTAGTCCCCTCGGACTAGCGCCGGAGACCCAGTACTTC.

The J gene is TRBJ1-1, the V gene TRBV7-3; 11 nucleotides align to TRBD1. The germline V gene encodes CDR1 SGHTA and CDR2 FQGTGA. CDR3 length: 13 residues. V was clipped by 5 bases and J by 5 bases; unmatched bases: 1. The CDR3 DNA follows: TGTGCCAGCAGCGGGACAGGGGGGACTGAAGCTTTCTTT. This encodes CASSGTGGTEAFF.

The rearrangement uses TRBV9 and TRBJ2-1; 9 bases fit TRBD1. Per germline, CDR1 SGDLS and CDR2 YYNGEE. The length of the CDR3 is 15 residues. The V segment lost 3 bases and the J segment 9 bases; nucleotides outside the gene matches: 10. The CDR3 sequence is CASSAGPGQGSEQFF. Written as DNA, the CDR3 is TGTGCCAGCAGCGCCGGGCCGGGACAGGGATCTGAGCAGTTCTTC.

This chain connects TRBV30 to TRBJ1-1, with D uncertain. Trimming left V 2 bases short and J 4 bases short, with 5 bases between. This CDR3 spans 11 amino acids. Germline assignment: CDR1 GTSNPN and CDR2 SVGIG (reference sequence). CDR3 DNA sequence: TGTGCCTGGAGTAGAGGCACTGAAGCTTTCTTT. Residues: CAWSRGTEAFF. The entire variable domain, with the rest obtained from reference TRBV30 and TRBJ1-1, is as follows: SQTIHQWPATLVQPVGSPLSLECTVEGTSNPNLYWYRQAAGRGLQLLFYSVGIGQISSEVPQNLSASRPQDRQFILSSKKLLLSDSGFYLCAWSRGTEAFFGQGTRLTVV.

The CDR3 here is CASSDSDQPQHF. In DNA, the CDR3 is TGTGCCAGCAGTGATTCGGATCAGCCCCAGCATTTT. V usage is TRBV2 and J usage is TRBJ1-5; D unclear. The CDR3 runs 12 residues. Germline V CDR1 and CDR2: SNHLY, FYNNEI. V was pared by 3 bases and J by 5 bases, with 5 bases between.

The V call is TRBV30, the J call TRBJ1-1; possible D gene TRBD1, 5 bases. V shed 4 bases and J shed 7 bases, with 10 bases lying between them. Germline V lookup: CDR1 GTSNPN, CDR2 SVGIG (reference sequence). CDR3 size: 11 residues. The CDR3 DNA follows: TGTGCCTGGACCTCCGGGGGTGAAGCTTTCTTT. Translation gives CAWTSGGEAFF.

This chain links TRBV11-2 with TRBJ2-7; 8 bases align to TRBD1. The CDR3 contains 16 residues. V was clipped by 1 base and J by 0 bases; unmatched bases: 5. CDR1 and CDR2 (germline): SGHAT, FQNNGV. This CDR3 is CASSLGTGGHSYEQYF. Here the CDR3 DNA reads TGTGCCAGCAGCTTAGGAACAGGGGGTCACTCCTACGAGCAGTACTTC.

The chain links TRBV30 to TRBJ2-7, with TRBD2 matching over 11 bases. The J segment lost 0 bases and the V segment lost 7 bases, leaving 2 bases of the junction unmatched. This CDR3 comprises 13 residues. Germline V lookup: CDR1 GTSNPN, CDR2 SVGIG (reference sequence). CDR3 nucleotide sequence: TGTGCCTCTAGCGGGGGGTCCTCCTACGAGCAGTACTTC. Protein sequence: CASSGGSSYEQYF.